These 8 T cell receptor beta chains originate from one sample sequenced in a study of T cells expressing NK-cell markers. TCRdb reprocessed the 5' RACE reads and keeps a single row for each CDR3 protein, giving no DNA. The listing records 400,000 to 550,000 distinct CDR3 sequences. Sequencing input: blood T cells: a sorted CD56 or NKG2C T cell subset, CD4+ or CD8+ T cells, or bulk PBMC T cells (not recorded which). The origin of the receptors is a woman aged 18-69 years in good health.

The chain recombines TRBV25-1 with TRBJ1-2; the TCRdb call, TRBD1, lacks DNA for checking. There are 12 residues in the CDR3. Germline-derived CDR1 and CDR2 are MGHDK and SYGVNS. The CDR3 reads CASTGQGYGYTF.

This chain links TRBV12-3 or TRBV12-4 with TRBJ1-6; TCRdb reports TRBD1, a call that lacks DNA to check it against. The CDR3 sequence is 15 residues long. The CDR3 is CASSLEAGINSPLHF.

The gene calls are TRBV20-1 and TRBJ2-1; TCRdb's assignment of TRBD2 cannot be checked, as there is no DNA. This CDR3 has 16 residues. Germline V gene sequence: CDR1 DFQATT, CDR2 SNEGSKA (reference sequence). CDR3: CSARDRGLAGLNEQFF.

The chain couples TRBV20-1 to TRBJ1-2. The CDR3 loop spans 12 amino acids. The germline CDR1 and CDR2 sequences are DFQATT and SNEGSKA (reference sequence). CDR3 sequence reads: CSAKTENYGYTF.

J is TRBJ2-1 and V is TRBV12-3 or TRBV12-4; with no DNA, the TCRdb D assignment of TRBD1 cannot be verified. CDR3 size: 16 residues. The CDR3 loop reads CASSLARGGIGNEQFF.

The chain carries TRBV4-3 and TRBJ1-6. Germline values: CDR1 LGHNA, CDR2 YSLEER. The CDR3 runs 14 residues. The CDR3 loop reads CASSPHSLNSPLHF.

The gene calls are TRBV20-1 and TRBJ1-6; TCRdb names TRBD1, which stays unverified in the absence of DNA. Germline CDR1 DFQATT, CDR2 SNEGSKA (reference sequence). The CDR3 runs 18 residues. CDR3 loop: CSARDPVGGVFDNSPLHF.

The chain combines TRBV7-9 with TRBJ2-1; there is no DNA to check the TCRdb D call of TRBD1. CDR1 SEHNR and CDR2 FQNEAQ come from the germline V gene (reference sequence). The CDR3 consists of 14 residues. The chain's CDR3 is CASSHPPGSNEQFF.